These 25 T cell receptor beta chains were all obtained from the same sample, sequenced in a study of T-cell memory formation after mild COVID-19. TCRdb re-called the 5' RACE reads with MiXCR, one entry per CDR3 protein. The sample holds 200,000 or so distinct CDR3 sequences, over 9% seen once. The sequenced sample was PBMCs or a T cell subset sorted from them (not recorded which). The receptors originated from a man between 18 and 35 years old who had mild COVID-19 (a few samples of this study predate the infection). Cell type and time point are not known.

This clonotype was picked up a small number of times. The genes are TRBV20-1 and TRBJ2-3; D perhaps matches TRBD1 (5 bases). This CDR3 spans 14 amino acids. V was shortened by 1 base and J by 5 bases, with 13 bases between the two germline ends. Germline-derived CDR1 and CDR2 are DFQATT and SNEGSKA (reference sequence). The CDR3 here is CSARGGTGGDTQYF. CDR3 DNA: TGCAGTGCTAGAGGGGGAACAGGTGGAGATACGCAGTATTTT.

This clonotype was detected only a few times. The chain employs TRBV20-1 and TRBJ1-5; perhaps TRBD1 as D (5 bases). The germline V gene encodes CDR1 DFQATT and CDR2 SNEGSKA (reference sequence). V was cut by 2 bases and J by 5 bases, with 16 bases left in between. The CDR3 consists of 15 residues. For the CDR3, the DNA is TGCAGTGCTAGACGTCGGGGCATTATCTATCAGCCCCAGCATTTT. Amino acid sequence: CSARRRGIIYQPQHF.

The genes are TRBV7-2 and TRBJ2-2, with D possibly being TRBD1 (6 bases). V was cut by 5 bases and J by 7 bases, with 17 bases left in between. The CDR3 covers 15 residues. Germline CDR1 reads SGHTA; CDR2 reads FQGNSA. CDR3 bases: TGTGCCAGCAGCGATCAGGGGTCCTCGGGCGGGGAGCTGTTTTTT. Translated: CASSDQGSSGGELFF.

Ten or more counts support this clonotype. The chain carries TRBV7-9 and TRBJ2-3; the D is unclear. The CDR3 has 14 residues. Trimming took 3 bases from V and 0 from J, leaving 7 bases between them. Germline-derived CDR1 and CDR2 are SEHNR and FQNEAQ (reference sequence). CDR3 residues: CASSFVLSTDTQYF. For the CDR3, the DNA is TGTGCCAGCAGCTTTGTGTTAAGCACAGATACGCAGTATTTT.

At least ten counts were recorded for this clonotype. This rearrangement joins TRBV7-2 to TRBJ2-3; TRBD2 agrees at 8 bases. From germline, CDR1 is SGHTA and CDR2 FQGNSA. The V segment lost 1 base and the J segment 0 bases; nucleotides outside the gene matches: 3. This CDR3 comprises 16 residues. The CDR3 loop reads CASSLVSGGSTDTQYF. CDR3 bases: TGTGCCAGCAGCTTAGTAAGCGGGGGTAGCACAGATACGCAGTATTTT.

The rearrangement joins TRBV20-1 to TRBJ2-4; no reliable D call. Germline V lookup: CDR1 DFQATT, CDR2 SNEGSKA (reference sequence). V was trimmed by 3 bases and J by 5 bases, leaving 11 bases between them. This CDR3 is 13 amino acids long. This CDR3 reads CSASRPTQNIQYF. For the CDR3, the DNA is TGCAGTGCTAGCCGTCCCACCCAAAACATTCAGTACTTC.

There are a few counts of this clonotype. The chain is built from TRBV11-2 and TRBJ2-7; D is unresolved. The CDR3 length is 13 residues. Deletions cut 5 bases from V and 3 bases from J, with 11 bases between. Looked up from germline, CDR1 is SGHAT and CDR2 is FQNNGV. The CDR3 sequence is CASSRNENYEQYV. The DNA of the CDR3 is TGTGCCAGCAGCCGAAACGAAAACTACGAGCAGTACGTC.

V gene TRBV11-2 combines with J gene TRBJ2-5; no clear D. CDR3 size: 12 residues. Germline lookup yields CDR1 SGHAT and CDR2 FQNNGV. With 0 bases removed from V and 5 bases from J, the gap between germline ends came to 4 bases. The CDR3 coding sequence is TGTGCCAGCAGCTTAGATCCTGAGACCCAGTACTTC. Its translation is CASSLDPETQYF.

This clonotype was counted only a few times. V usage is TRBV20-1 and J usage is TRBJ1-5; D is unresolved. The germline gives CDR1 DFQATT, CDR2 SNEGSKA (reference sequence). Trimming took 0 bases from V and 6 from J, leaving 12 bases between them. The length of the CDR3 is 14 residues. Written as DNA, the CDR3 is TGCAGTGCTAGAGATAAAAACCGCGGTCAGCCCCAGCATTTT. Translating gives CSARDKNRGQPQHF.

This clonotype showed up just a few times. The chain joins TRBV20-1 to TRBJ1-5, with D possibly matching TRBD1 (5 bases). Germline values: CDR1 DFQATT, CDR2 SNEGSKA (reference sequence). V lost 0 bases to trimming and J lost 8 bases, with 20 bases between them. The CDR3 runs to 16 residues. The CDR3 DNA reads TGCAGTGCTAGAGATTTAGGGGCCGGGGTTAAGGAGCCCCAGCATTTT. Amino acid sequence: CSARDLGAGVKEPQHF.

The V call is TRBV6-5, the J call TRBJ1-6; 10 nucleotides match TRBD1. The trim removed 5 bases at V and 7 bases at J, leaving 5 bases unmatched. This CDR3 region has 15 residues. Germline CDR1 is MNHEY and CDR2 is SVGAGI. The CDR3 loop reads CASSPTGQGNSPLHF. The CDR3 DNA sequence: TGTGCCAGCAGTCCCACGGGACAGGGGAATTCACCCCTCCACTTT.

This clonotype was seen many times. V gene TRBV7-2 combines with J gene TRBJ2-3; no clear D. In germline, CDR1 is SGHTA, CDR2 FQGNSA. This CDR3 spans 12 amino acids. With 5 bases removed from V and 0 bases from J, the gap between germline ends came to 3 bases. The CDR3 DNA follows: TGTGCCAGCAGCGTTAGCACAGATACGCAGTATTTT. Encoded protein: CASSVSTDTQYF.

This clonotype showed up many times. CDR3 sequence: CASSYSGDRSQPQHF. The CDR3 DNA reads TGTGCCAGCAGTTACTCGGGTGATAGATCTCAGCCCCAGCATTTT. The J gene is TRBJ1-5, the V gene TRBV6-5; D remains ambiguous. The CDR3 is 15 residues long. The V gene lost 0 bases and the J gene lost 6 bases, with 12 bases spanning the gap. Germline CDR1 is MNHEY and CDR2 is SVGAGI.

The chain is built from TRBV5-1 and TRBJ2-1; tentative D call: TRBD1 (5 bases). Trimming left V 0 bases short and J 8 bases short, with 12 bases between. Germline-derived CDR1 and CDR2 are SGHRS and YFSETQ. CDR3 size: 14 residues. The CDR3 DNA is TGCGCCAGCAGCTTGGCCCAGGGCCCGTATGAGCAGTTCTTC. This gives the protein CASSLAQGPYEQFF.

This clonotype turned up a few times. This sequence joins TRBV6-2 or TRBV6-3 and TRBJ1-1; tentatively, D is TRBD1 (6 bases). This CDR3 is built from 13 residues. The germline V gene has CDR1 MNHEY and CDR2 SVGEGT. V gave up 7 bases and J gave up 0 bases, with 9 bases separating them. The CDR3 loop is CASKQGLNTEAFF. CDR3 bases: TGTGCCAGCAAACAGGGCCTGAACACTGAAGCTTTCTTT.

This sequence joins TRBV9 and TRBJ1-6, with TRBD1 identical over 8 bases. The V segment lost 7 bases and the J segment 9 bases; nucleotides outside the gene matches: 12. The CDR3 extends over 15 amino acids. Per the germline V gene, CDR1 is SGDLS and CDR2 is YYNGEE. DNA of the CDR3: TGTGCCAGCGGTACCCCAGGGGGCGGTGGTTCACCCCTCCACTTT. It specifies CASGTPGGGGSPLHF.

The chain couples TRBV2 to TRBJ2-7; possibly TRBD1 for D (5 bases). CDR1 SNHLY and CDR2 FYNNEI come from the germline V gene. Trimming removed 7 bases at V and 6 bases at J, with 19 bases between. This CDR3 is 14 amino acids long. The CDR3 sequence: CASTAEGHHPEQYV. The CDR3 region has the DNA TGTGCCAGCACCGCAGAAGGACATCATCCCGAGCAGTACGTC.

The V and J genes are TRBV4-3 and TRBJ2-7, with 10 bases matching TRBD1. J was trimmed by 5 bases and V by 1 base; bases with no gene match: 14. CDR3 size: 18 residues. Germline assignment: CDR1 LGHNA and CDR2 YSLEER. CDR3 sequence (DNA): TGCGCCAGCAGCCAAGTACTCGCCGGGACAGGGGTTCCTAACGAGCAGTACTTC. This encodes CASSQVLAGTGVPNEQYF.

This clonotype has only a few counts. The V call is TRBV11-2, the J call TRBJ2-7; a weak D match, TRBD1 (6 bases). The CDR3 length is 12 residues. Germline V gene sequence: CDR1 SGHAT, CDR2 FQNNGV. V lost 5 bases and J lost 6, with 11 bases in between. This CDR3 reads CASSPTGPEQYV. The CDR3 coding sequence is TGTGCCAGCAGCCCGACAGGCCCCGAGCAGTACGTC.

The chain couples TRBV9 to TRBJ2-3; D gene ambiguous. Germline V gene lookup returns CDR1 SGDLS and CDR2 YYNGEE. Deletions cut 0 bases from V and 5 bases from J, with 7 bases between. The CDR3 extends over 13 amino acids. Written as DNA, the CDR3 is TGTGCCAGCAGCGTAGTAGAGGAAGATACGCAGTATTTT. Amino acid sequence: CASSVVEEDTQYF. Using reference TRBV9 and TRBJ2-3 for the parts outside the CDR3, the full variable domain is DSGVTQTPKHLITATGQRVTLRCSPRSGDLSVYWYQQSLDQGLQFLIQYYNGEERAKGNILERFSAQQFPDLHSELNLSSLELGDSALYFCASSVVEEDTQYFGPGTRLTVL.

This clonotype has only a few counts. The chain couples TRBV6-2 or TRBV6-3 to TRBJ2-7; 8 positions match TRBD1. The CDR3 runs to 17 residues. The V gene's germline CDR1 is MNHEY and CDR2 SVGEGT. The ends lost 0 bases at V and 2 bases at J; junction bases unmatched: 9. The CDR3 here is CASSYSTPWTGPYEQYV. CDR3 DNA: TGTGCCAGCAGTTACTCGACCCCCTGGACAGGGCCCTACGAGCAGTACGTC.

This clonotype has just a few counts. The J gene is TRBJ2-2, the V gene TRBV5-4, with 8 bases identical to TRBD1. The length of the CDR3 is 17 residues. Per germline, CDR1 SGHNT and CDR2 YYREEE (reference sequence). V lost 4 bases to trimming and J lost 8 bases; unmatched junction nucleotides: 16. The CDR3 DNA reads TGTGCCAGCAGCAATACTGGGGGCAGGGGGCGCGAAGGGGAGCTGTTTTTT. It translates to CASSNTGGRGREGELFF.

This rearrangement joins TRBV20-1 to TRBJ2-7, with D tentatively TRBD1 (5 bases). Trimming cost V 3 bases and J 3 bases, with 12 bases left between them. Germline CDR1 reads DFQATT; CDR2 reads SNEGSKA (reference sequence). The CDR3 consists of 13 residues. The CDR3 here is CSARVGAGYEQYF. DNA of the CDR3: TGCAGTGCTAGGGTAGGGGCCGGCTACGAGCAGTACTTC.

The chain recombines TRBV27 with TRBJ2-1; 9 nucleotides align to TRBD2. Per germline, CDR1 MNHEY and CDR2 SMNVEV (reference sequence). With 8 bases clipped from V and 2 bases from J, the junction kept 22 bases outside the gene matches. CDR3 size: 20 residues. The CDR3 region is CASRHLKRGVRLPPYNEQFF. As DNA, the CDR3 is TGTGCCAGCCGCCACTTGAAGCGGGGGGTCCGCTTGCCGCCCTACAATGAGCAGTTCTTC.

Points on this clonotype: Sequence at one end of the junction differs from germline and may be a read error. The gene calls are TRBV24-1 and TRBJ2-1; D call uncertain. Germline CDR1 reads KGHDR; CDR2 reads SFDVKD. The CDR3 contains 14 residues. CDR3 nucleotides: TGTGCCACAAGTGATTTCAGAGTGGACAATGAGCAGTTCTTC. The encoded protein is CATSDFRVDNEQFF.